The 21 T cell receptor beta chains listed next were all sequenced from one sample in a study of post-analysis software for immune sequencing data. Overall study findings and caveats: TRBV5-6, TRBV5-1 and TRBV20-1 belonged to a set of roughly 5 TRBV segments that were more frequent in patients than controls.

The antigens of these receptors remain unknown. Carried by the TCR beta cDNA libraries were unique molecular identifiers. TCRdb re-analysed the PCR reads in MiXCR, keeping a single row per CDR3 protein. Of about 760,000 distinct CDR3 sequences listed, 25% to 30% were seen once; the top ten hold around 0.55%. What was sequenced was blood. The receptors shown here come from a girl between 10 and 17 years old with multiple sclerosis.

The genes are TRBV10-1 and TRBJ2-3; maybe TRBD1 (5 bases). V was clipped by 3 bases and J by 5 bases, with 9 bases between them. The CDR3 sequence is 13 residues long. Per the germline V gene, CDR1 is WNHNN and CDR2 is SYGVQD (reference sequence). CDR3 region: CASSDRGEDTQYF. As DNA, the CDR3 is TGCGCCAGCAGTGATAGGGGCGAAGATACGCAGTATTTT.

The chain is built from TRBV5-1 and TRBJ1-1; perhaps TRBD1 as D (5 bases). The V gene lost 4 bases and the J gene lost 0 bases, with 10 bases spanning the gap. The CDR3 is made up of 14 amino acids. Germline V gives CDR1 SGHRS, CDR2 YFSETQ. Here the CDR3 DNA reads TGCGCCAGCAGCCTGGACAATGTGAACACTGAAGCTTTCTTT. It encodes CASSLDNVNTEAFF. The full variable domain, in which reference TRBV5-1 and TRBJ1-1 provide the parts outside the CDR3, is KAGVTQTPRYLIKTRGQQVTLSCSPISGHRSVSWYQQTPGQGLQFLFEYFSETQRNKGNFPGRFSGRQFSNSRSEMNVSTLELGDSALYLCASSLDNVNTEAFFGQGTRLTVV.

The V gene is TRBV20-1, the J gene TRBJ1-6; TRBD1 matches 7 bases. The CDR3 is made up of 12 amino acids. Germline-derived CDR1 and CDR2 are DFQATT and SNEGSKA (reference sequence). V shed 5 bases, J shed 14 bases, and the junction held 9 bases outside the gene matches. The CDR3 DNA reads TGCAGTGCTGAGGGGGCTGGGACGTCCCTCCACTTT. It encodes CSAEGAGTSLHF.

The chain uses TRBV5-1 and TRBJ2-3; D gene unclear. Deletions cut 0 bases from V and 6 bases from J, with 11 bases between. Per the germline V gene, CDR1 is SGHRS and CDR2 is YFSETQ. CDR3 length: 14 amino acids. The CDR3 DNA reads as TGCGCCAGCAGCTTGGTAGATTCTGTGGATACGCAGTATTTT. Amino acids: CASSLVDSVDTQYF.

This rearrangement joins TRBV9 to TRBJ2-1; 9 bases are shared with TRBD1. V lost 4 bases, J lost 5 bases, and 13 bases stayed unmatched. The V gene's germline CDR1 is SGDLS and CDR2 YYNGEE. The CDR3 sequence is 17 residues long. The CDR3 is CASSPNARQGVDNEQFF. The CDR3 DNA is TGTGCCAGCAGCCCGAACGCCAGACAGGGGGTGGACAATGAGCAGTTCTTC.

V is TRBV20-1 and J is TRBJ1-1; a possible D gene is TRBD1 (5 bases). The germline CDR1 and CDR2 sequences are DFQATT and SNEGSKA (reference sequence). The CDR3 length is 16 residues. The V and J ends lost 7 bases and 0 bases respectively, with 21 bases between them. In DNA form, the CDR3 reads TGCAGTGTTGAGGTGGGGCAGCGAATAATGAACACTGAAGCTTTCTTT. Protein product: CSVEVGQRIMNTEAFF.

This clonotype was seen a handful of times. The chain combines TRBV5-1 with TRBJ2-1; tentative D call: TRBD2 (6 bases). This CDR3 spans 11 amino acids. V was shortened by 4 bases and J by 7 bases, with 6 bases between the two germline ends. Germline loops: CDR1 SGHRS, CDR2 YFSETQ. DNA of the CDR3: TGCGCCAGCAGCGGGGGGAATGAGCAGTTCTTC. This codes for CASSGGNEQFF.

This clonotype occurred a few times. The rearrangement joins TRBV7-2 to TRBJ2-7, with 8 nucleotides matching TRBD2. The CDR3 consists of 15 residues. Germline loops: CDR1 SGHTA, CDR2 FQGNSA. The ends lost 5 bases at V and 2 bases at J; junction bases unmatched: 8. The CDR3 here is CASSLATSGPYEQYF. CDR3 DNA: TGTGCCAGCAGCCTCGCCACTAGCGGACCCTACGAGCAGTACTTC.

The chain carries TRBV24-1 and TRBJ2-1; perhaps TRBD1 as D (5 bases). Trimming took 4 bases from V and 4 from J, leaving 10 bases between them. Germline loops: CDR1 KGHDR, CDR2 SFDVKD. The CDR3 sequence is 14 residues long. The chain's CDR3 is CATSEADKYNEQFF. CDR3 nucleotide sequence: TGTGCCACCAGTGAGGCGGACAAGTACAATGAGCAGTTCTTC.

This clonotype was counted only a few times. This chain uses TRBV20-1 with TRBJ1-6; 7 positions match TRBD1. The CDR3 covers 16 residues. With 1 base clipped from V and 3 bases from J, the junction kept 6 bases outside the gene matches. Germline V gene lookup returns CDR1 DFQATT and CDR2 SNEGSKA (reference sequence). CDR3 nucleotide sequence: TGCAGTGCTAGAGCCGGGGACAGCGTCTATAATTCACCCCTCCACTTT. Protein sequence: CSARAGDSVYNSPLHF.

The rearrangement joins TRBV2 to TRBJ2-5, with a weak D call TRBD2 (7 bases). CDR3 size: 13 residues. The V and J ends lost 8 bases and 5 bases respectively, with 15 bases between them. Germline CDR1 reads SNHLY; CDR2 reads FYNNEI. CDR3 in amino acids: CASHTRGAETQYF. CDR3 nucleotides: TGTGCCAGCCATACTCGGGGGGCGGAGACCCAGTACTTC.

The CDR3 sequence is CASSRRGSGGYTF. CDR3 nucleotide sequence: TGTGCCAGCAGTCGACGGGGGAGCGGTGGCTACACCTTC. This rearrangement joins TRBV6-5 to TRBJ1-2, with TRBD1 as a possible D gene (5 bases). The V gene lost 5 bases and the J gene lost 7 bases, with 14 bases spanning the gap. Germline V gives CDR1 MNHEY, CDR2 SVGAGI. The CDR3 runs 13 residues.

The rearrangement joins TRBV27 to TRBJ2-5, with D perhaps TRBD2 (6 bases). CDR1 is MNHEY and CDR2 is SMNVEV in the germline V gene (reference sequence). CDR3 size: 13 residues. The V gene lost 5 bases and the J gene lost 11 bases, with 18 bases spanning the gap. CDR3 sequence: CASSPHRRGEQYF. Here the CDR3 DNA reads TGTGCCAGCAGTCCCCACCGGAGGGGTGAGCAGTACTTC.

A few counts support this clonotype. V usage is TRBV9 and J usage is TRBJ2-5; the match to TRBD1 covers 7 bases. TRBJ2-7 explains the end of the DNA better; the J call may be wrong. Germline V gene data show CDR1 as SGDLS and CDR2 as YYNGEE. CDR3 size: 14 residues. In nucleotides, the CDR3 is TGTGCCAGCAGCCCCCAGGGGGTGACGAGCGAGCAGTACTTC. This encodes CASSPQGVTSEQYF.

This clonotype was counted only a few times. The rearrangement uses TRBV5-6 and TRBJ2-7; 8 bases match TRBD2. CDR1 is SGHDT and CDR2 is YYEEEE in the germline V gene. Losses at the gene ends were 5 bases for V and 7 bases for J; bases not matched to a gene: 5. CDR3 length: 12 amino acids. CDR3 nucleotide sequence: TGTGCCAGCAGTCGGGGGGGGAGGGAGCAGTACTTC. It translates to CASSRGGREQYF.

The chain has TRBV14 and TRBJ2-3; 8 bases map to TRBD2. The CDR3 is 18 residues long. The germline gives CDR1 SGHDN, CDR2 FVKESK. Trimming cost V 4 bases and J 6 bases; bases outside gene matches: 18. CDR3 DNA: TGTGCCAGCAGCCGATACCCACCGGGACTAGGCCTGTGGGATACGCAGTATTTT. As protein: CASSRYPPGLGLWDTQYF.

This chain links TRBV3-1 with TRBJ1-2; D is possibly TRBD1 (5 bases). V was shortened by 4 bases and J by 1 base, with 13 bases between the two germline ends. The CDR3 loop spans 15 amino acids. Germline CDR1 reads LGHDT; CDR2 reads YNNKEL (reference sequence). CDR3 in amino acids: CASSPGTAGNYGYTF. The DNA for the CDR3 is TGTGCCAGCAGCCCCGGGACGGCCGGTAACTATGGCTACACCTTC.

This chain links TRBV27 with TRBJ1-3, with unresolved D. Germline V lookup: CDR1 MNHEY, CDR2 SMNVEV (reference sequence). V lost 4 bases to trimming and J lost 0 bases, with 10 bases between them. CDR3 length equals 15 residues. This CDR3 reads CASSSVGNSGNTIYF. CDR3 DNA: TGTGCCAGCAGTTCTGTGGGCAACTCTGGAAACACCATATATTTT.

This clonotype turned up a few times. The chain carries TRBV4-1 and TRBJ2-7; tentatively, D is TRBD2 (5 bases). The germline gives CDR1 MGHRA, CDR2 YSYEKL. Between the trimmed V and J ends, which lost 0 bases and 2 bases, there was a span of 8 bases. This CDR3 comprises 14 residues. CDR3 in amino acids: CASSQEVGTYEQYF. The DNA of the CDR3 is TGCGCCAGCAGCCAAGAGGTCGGGACCTACGAGCAGTACTTC.

The rearrangement links TRBV20-1 to TRBJ2-4, with 12 positions matching TRBD1. Germline V gene data show CDR1 as DFQATT and CDR2 as SNEGSKA (reference sequence). The CDR3 totals 13 residues. V was clipped by 5 bases and J by 7 bases; unmatched bases: 3. For the CDR3, the DNA is TGCAGTGCTGGGACAGGGGGCTTGAACATTCAGTACTTC. Translated, it gives CSAGTGGLNIQYF.

The V gene is TRBV10-2, the J gene TRBJ1-5, with D unresolved. From germline, CDR1 is WSHSY and CDR2 SAAADI. Trimming pared 6 bases from V and 2 bases from J, leaving 17 bases between. This CDR3 comprises 16 residues. The CDR3 here is CASRVAGPGGNQPQHF. The DNA for the CDR3 is TGCGCCAGCAGAGTTGCCGGGCCTGGGGGCAATCAGCCCCAGCATTTT.